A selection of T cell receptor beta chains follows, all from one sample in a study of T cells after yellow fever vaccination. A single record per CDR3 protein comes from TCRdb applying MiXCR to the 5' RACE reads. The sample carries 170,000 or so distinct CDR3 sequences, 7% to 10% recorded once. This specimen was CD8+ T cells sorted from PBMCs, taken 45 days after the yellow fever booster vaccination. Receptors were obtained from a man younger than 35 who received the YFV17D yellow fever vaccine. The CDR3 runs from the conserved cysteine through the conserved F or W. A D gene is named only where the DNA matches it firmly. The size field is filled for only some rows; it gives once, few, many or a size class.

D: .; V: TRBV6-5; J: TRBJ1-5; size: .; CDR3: CASSPTGLGNQPQHF; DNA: TGTGCCAGCAGCCCGACAGGACTTGGCAATCAGCCCCAGCATTTT
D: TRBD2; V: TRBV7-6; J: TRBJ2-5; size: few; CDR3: CASRRSPYSTSGDTGLETQYF; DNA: TGTGCCAGCAGACGCTCTCCCTACTCGACTAGCGGGGATACGGGGTTAGAGACCCAGTACTTC
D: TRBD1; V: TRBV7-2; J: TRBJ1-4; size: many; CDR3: CASSLEAGGIGKLFF; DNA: TGTGCCAGCAGCTTAGAGGCAGGGGGCATCGGAAAACTGTTTTTT
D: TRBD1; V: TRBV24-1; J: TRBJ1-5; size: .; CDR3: CATSDPGQGFNQPQHF; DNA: TGTGCCACCAGTGACCCGGGACAGGGGTTTAATCAGCCCCAGCATTTT
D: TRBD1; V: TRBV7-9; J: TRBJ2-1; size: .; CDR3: CASSPRDRSYNEQFF; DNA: TGTGCCAGCAGCCCCCGGGACAGGAGTTACAATGAGCAGTTCTTC
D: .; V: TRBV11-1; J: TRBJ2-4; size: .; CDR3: CASSLFGTRNIQYF; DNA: TGTGCCAGCAGCTTATTCGGGACAAGAAACATTCAGTACTTC
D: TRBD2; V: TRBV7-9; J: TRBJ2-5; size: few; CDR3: CASSQTSGAKETQYF; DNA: TGTGCCAGCAGCCAGACTAGCGGGGCTAAAGAGACCCAGTACTTC
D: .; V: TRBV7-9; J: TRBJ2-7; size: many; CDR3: CASSWSYEQYF; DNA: TGTGCCAGCAGCTGGAGCTACGAGCAGTACTTC
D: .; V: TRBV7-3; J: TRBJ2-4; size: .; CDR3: CASSRRRVNIQYF; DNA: TGTGCCAGCAGCCGAAGACGGGTAAACATTCAGTACTTC
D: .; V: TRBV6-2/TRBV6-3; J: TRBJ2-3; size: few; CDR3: CASRPRVDTQYF; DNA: TGTGCCAGCAGACCCAGGGTCGATACGCAGTATTTT
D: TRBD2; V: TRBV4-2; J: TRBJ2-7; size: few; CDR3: CASSQGLGPYEQYF; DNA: TGTGCCAGCAGCCAGGGACTAGGCCCCTACGAGCAGTACTTC
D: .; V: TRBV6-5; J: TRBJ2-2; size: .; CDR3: CASSYFSNTGELFF; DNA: TGTGCCAGCAGTTATTTCTCCAACACCGGGGAGCTGTTTTTT
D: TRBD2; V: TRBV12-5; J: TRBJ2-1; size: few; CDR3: CASGPGGGSYNEQFF; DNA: TGTGCTAGTGGTCCGGGGGGAGGGTCCTACAATGAGCAGTTCTTC
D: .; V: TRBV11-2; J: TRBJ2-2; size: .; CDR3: CASNNANTGELFF; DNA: TGTGCCAGCAATAACGCGAACACCGGGGAGCTGTTTTTT
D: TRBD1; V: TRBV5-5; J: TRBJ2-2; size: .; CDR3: CASSSGTGITPNTGELFF; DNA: TGTGCCAGCAGCTCCGGGACAGGGATCACCCCGAACACCGGGGAGCTGTTTTTT
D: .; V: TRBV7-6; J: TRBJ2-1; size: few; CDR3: CASSLALGNEQFF; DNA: TGTGCCAGCAGCTTAGCGCTGGGGAATGAGCAGTTCTTC
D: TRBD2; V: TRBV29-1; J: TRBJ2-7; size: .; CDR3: CSAGTSGAYEQYF; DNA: TGCAGCGCTGGGACTAGCGGGGCCTACGAGCAGTACTTC
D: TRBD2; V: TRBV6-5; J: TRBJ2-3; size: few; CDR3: CASRGGGTDTQYF; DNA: TGTGCCAGCAGGGGCGGGGGAACAGATACGCAGTATTTT
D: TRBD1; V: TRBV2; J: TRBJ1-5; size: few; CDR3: CASSFIRPGTGGIYSNQPQHF; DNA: TGTGCCAGCAGTTTCATCCGCCCCGGGACAGGGGGGATTTATAGCAATCAGCCCCAGCATTTT
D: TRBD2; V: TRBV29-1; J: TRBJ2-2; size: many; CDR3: CSVAGGPTGELFF; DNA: TGCAGCGTGGCGGGGGGGCCCACCGGGGAGCTGTTTTTT
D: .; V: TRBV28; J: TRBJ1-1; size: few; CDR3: CASSQGFEAFF; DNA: TGTGCCAGCAGCCAAGGGTTTGAAGCTTTCTTT
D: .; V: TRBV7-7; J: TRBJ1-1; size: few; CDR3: CASSLRGSSDTEAFF; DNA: TGTGCCAGCAGCTTAAGGGGTTCGTCGGACACTGAAGCTTTCTTT
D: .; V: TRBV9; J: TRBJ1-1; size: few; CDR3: CASSVSRDKENTEAFF; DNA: TGTGCCAGCAGCGTAAGTCGGGATAAGGAAAACACTGAAGCTTTCTTT
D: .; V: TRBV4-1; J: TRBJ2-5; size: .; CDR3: CASSRNTETQYF; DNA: TGCGCCAGCAGCCGAAACACGGAGACCCAGTACTTC
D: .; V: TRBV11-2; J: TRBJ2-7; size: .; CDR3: CASSLVPGRYEQYF; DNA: TGTGCCAGCAGCTTAGTACCGGGACGGTACGAGCAGTACTTC
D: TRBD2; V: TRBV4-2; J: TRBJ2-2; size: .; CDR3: CASSQPGLAGGSNTGELFF; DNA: TGTGCCAGCAGCCAACCGGGACTAGCGGGGGGCTCGAACACCGGGGAGCTGTTTTTT
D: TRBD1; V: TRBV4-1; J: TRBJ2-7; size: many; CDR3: CASSQIPGQGSYEQYF; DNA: TGCGCCAGCAGCCAGATACCCGGACAGGGCTCCTACGAGCAGTACTTC
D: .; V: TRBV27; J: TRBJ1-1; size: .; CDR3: CASSPRTVSEAFF; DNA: TGTGCCAGCAGTCCCCGGACAGTTTCCGAAGCTTTCTTT
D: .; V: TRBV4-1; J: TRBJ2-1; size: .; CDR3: CASSHDPRSYNEQFF; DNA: TGCGCCAGCAGCCACGACCCCAGGTCCTACAATGAGCAGTTCTTC
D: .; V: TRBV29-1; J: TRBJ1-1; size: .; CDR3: CSARGGNTEAFF; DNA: TGCAGCGCCCGTGGGGGGAACACTGAAGCTTTCTTT
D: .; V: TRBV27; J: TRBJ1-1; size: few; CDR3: CASSPLQETLDTEAFF; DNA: TGTGCCAGCAGTCCCTTACAGGAAACCCTTGACACTGAAGCTTTCTTT
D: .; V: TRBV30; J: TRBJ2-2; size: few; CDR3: CALQGGGELFF; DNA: TGTGCCCTCCAGGGCGGCGGGGAGCTGTTTTTT
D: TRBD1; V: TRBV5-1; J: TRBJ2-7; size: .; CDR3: CASSLTGESSYEQYF; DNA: TGCGCCAGCAGCCTGACAGGGGAAAGCTCCTACGAGCAGTACTTC
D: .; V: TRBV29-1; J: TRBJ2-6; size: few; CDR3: CSVDAEGSGANVLTF; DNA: TGCAGCGTTGATGCGGAGGGTTCTGGGGCCAACGTCCTGACTTTC
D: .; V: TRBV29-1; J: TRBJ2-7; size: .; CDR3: CSVSGSSYEQYF; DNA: TGCAGCGTTTCGGGAAGCTCCTACGAGCAGTACTTC
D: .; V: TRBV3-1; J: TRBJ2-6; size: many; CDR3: CASSQGTASGANVLTF; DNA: TGTGCCAGCAGCCAAGGGACAGCTTCTGGGGCCAACGTCCTGACTTTC
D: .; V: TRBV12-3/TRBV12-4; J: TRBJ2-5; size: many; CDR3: CASSLPLASAGETQYF; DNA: TGTGCCAGCAGTTTGCCCCTCGCGTCAGCTGGAGAGACCCAGTACTTC
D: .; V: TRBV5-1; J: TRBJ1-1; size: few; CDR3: CASSFGGGGNTEAFF; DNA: TGCGCCAGCAGCTTTGGGGGCGGCGGGAACACTGAAGCTTTCTTT
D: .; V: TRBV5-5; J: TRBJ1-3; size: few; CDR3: CASSYTSGSGNTIYF; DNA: TGTGCCAGCAGCTACACCTCTGGCTCTGGAAACACCATATATTTT
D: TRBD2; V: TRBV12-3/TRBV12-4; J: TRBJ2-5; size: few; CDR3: CASSDIGTSGETQYF; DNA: TGTGCCAGCAGCGATATCGGGACTAGCGGAGAGACCCAGTACTTC
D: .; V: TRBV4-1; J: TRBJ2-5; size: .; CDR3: CASSQDGQGHFIETQYF; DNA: TGCGCCAGCAGCCAAGATGGTCAGGGGCACTTCATAGAGACCCAGTACTTC
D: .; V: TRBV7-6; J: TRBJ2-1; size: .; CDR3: CASSLQLATYNEQFF; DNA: TGTGCCAGCAGCTTGCAACTCGCTACCTACAATGAGCAGTTCTTC
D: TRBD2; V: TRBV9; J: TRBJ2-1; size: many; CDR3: CASSDSGGASYEQFF; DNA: TGTGCCAGCAGCGATAGCGGGGGGGCCTCCTATGAGCAGTTCTTC
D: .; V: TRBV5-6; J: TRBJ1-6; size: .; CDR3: CASSNTGTLHF; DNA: TGTGCCAGCAGCAACACAGGGACCCTCCACTTT
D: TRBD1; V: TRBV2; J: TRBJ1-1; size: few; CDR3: CASSLTGELSEAFF; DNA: TGTGCCAGCAGTTTGACAGGGGAGTTGAGTGAAGCTTTCTTT
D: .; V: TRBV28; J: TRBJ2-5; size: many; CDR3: CASSTQGLETQYF; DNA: TGTGCCAGCAGCACACAGGGTTTGGAGACCCAGTACTTC
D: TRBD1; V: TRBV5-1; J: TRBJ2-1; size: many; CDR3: CASSSDRGPGNEQFF; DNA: TGCGCCAGCAGCTCGGACAGGGGGCCGGGCAATGAGCAGTTCTTC
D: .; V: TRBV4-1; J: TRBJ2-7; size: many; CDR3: CASRASRTSGDEQYF; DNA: TGCGCCAGCAGGGCAAGTCGGACCTCGGGGGACGAGCAGTACTTC
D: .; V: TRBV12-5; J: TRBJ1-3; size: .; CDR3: CASGLIRDSGNTIYF; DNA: TGTGCTAGTGGTTTAATTCGAGACTCTGGAAACACCATATATTTT
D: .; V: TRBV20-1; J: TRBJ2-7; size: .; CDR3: CSAISYSDTEQYF; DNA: TGCAGTGCTATCAGTTACAGCGACACCGAGCAGTACTTC
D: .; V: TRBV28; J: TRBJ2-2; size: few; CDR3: CASSFGGRVTGELFF; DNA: TGTGCCAGCAGTTTCGGCGGGCGTGTCACCGGGGAGCTGTTTTTT
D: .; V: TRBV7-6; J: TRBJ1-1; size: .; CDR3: CASSFSRGMNTEAFF; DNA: TGTGCCAGCAGCTTCTCAAGGGGTATGAACACTGAAGCTTTCTTT
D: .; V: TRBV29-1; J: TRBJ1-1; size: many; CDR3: CSVEGLNTEAFF; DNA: TGCAGCGTTGAGGGCTTGAACACTGAAGCTTTCTTT
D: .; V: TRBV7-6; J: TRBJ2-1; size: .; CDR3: CASSLNRGIYNEQFF; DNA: TGTGCCAGCAGCCTCAATCGGGGGATCTACAATGAGCAGTTCTTC
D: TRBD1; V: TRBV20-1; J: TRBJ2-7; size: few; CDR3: CSATNDRDLLEQYF; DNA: TGCAGTGCAACCAACGACAGGGACCTTTTGGAGCAGTACTTC
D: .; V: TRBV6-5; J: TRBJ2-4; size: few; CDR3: CASSYSIEGFNIQYF; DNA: TGTGCCAGCAGTTACTCGATCGAGGGTTTCAACATTCAGTACTTC
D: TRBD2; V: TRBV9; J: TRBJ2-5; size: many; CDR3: CASSLPRRTSGGPFGETQYF; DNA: TGTGCCAGCAGCCTCCCTCGGAGGACTAGCGGGGGCCCCTTCGGGGAGACCCAGTACTTC
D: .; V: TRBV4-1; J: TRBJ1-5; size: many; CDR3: CASSQLVGGASNQPQHF; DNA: TGCGCCAGCAGCCAATTGGTCGGAGGGGCGAGCAATCAGCCCCAGCATTTT
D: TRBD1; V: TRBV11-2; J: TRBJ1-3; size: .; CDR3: CASSFRTGSSGNTIYF; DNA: TGTGCCAGCAGCTTCCGGACAGGATCCTCTGGAAACACCATATATTTT